The clone carrying this T cell receptor beta chain was picked up one time. The sample is drawn from a study of blood T cell repertoires in COVID-19. At the level of the study: Sites in the United States, Italy and Spain provided acute and convalescent COVID-19 samples. T cells, B-cell-depleted T cells, or PBMCs provided the cDNA or gDNA that served as material.

Per germline, CDR1 SEHNR and CDR2 FQNEAQ (reference sequence). Trimming took 5 bases from V and 5 from J; bases not matched to a gene: 6. The CDR3 has 15 amino acids. The authors' processing: Amplifying reference gene primers gave estimates of nucleated cell counts. Clones were read by immunoSEQ multiplex PCR, and TCRdb kept only the in-frame ones, dropping some. V and J calls and clone size come straight from that table; D and trimming were deduced from the DNA. The sample lists some 150,000 clones; roughly 88% were seen once. The origin of this receptor is a man aged 60 to 69 who had recovered from COVID-19. Input material: peripheral blood. The rearrangement joins TRBV7-9 to TRBJ2-5; 12 bases agree with TRBD1. The CDR3 sequence: CASSAGTGGVETQYF. The CDR3 nucleotides read TGTGCCAGCAGCGCAGGGACAGGGGGCGTGGAGACCCAGTACTTC.